The 21 T cell receptor beta chains below were found in one sample sequenced in a study of blood T cell repertoires in COVID-19. TCRdb keeps only in-frame clones here, not all; method: immunoSEQ multiplex PCR. The sample includes about 240,000 clones, 75% to 90% of them seen just once. Sequences were obtained from peripheral blood. These receptors were collected from a woman aged 25-40 years who had recovered from COVID-19.

The genes are TRBV21-1 and TRBJ2-7; the D call TRBD2 from the table was never checked on the DNA. TRBV21-1 is deemed a pseudogene. This CDR3 region has 17 residues. CDR3 sequence (DNA): TGTGCCAGCAGCAAAGGTCAGGCGGGGGGGCCATCCTACGAGCAGTACTTC. This encodes CASSKGQAGGPSYEQYF.

This clone was found once. The chain links TRBV7-9 to TRBJ2-1; tentatively, D is TRBD1 (6 bases). The CDR3 has 14 amino acids. The germline CDR1 and CDR2 sequences are SEHNR and FQNEAQ (reference sequence). Trimming stripped 5 bases from V and 4 bases from J, with 12 bases between. CDR3 amino acids: CASSPRDIYNEQFF. The DNA of the CDR3 is TGTGCCAGCAGCCCTAGGGACATTTACAATGAGCAGTTCTTC.

The rearrangement joins TRBV5-4 to TRBJ2-7; tentative D call: TRBD1 (6 bases). With 5 bases removed from V and 0 bases from J, the gap between germline ends came to 15 bases. CDR3 length: 15 amino acids. The germline gives CDR1 SGHNT, CDR2 YYREEE (reference sequence). This CDR3 reads CASSYTGPSSYEQYF. The CDR3, as DNA: TGTGCCAGCAGTTATACAGGGCCTAGCTCCTACGAGCAGTACTTC.

The chain has TRBV18 and TRBJ2-1; 8 bases align to TRBD1. The CDR3 totals 15 residues. Germline trimming cut 3 bases from V and 10 bases from J; bases unmatched to any gene: 11. The V gene's germline CDR1 is KGHSH and CDR2 LQKENI. The CDR3, as DNA: TGTGCCAGCTCACCGAATGGGCAGGGGGCAGGGGAGCAGTTCTTC. Its protein product is CASSPNGQGAGEQFF.

This chain uses TRBV7-3 with TRBJ1-3; D is unresolved. Trimming cost V 2 bases and J 4 bases, with 12 bases left between them. The germline V gene has CDR1 SGHTA and CDR2 FQGTGA. The CDR3 spans 15 residues. The CDR3 region is CASSLAAGFGNTIYF. The CDR3 nucleotides are TGTGCCAGCAGCTTAGCGGCTGGTTTCGGAAACACCATATATTTT.

The chain combines TRBV5-6 with TRBJ1-6; the match to TRBD1 covers 7 bases. The trim removed 4 bases at V and 14 bases at J, leaving 15 bases unmatched. The germline V gene encodes CDR1 SGHDT and CDR2 YYEEEE. This CDR3 contains 15 residues. The CDR3 reads CASSDTPGQTIALHF. Written as DNA, the CDR3 is TGTGCCAGCAGCGACACCCCGGGACAGACGATCGCCCTCCACTTT.

The rearrangement joins TRBV7-2 to TRBJ2-3; D uncertain. The germline V gene encodes CDR1 SGHTA and CDR2 FQGNSA. The CDR3 extends over 15 amino acids. The V and J ends lost 1 base and 0 bases respectively, with 8 bases between them. The CDR3 sequence: CASSLGLMSTDTQYF. DNA for the CDR3: TGTGCCAGCAGCTTAGGCCTAATGAGCACAGATACGCAGTATTTT.

This sequence joins TRBV7-2 and TRBJ1-5; TRBD1 might be the D (6 bases). Germline V gene data show CDR1 as SGHTA and CDR2 as FQGNSA. V lost 5 bases, J lost 1 base, and 15 bases lay in between. The CDR3 length is 16 residues. The CDR3 spells CASSPWGGVSNQPQHF. Here the CDR3 DNA reads TGTGCCAGCAGCCCATGGGGGGGCGTGAGCAATCAGCCCCAGCATTTT.

This chain links TRBV5-5 with TRBJ2-3, with unresolved D. The CDR3 has 15 amino acids. With 4 bases removed from V and 1 base from J, the gap between germline ends came to 13 bases. The germline CDR1 and CDR2 sequences are SGHKS and YYEKEE (reference sequence). The CDR3 bases are TGTGCCAGCAGCCGTGGCACGGCGGGCACAGATACGCAGTATTTT. This sequence encodes CASSRGTAGTDTQYF.

V gene TRBV6-5 combines with J gene TRBJ2-7; TRBD1 agrees at 7 bases. Trimming removed 6 bases from V and 6 bases from J; junction bases left unmatched: 8. The CDR3 is made up of 13 amino acids. The germline gives CDR1 MNHEY, CDR2 SVGAGI. In DNA, the CDR3 is TGTGCCAGCAGCCCGACAGGGTTAGGCGAGCAGTACTTC. Protein sequence: CASSPTGLGEQYF.

This clone has a handful of counts. This rearrangement joins TRBV6-6 to TRBJ1-2, with TRBD1 as a possible D gene (6 bases). The germline V gene encodes CDR1 MNHNY and CDR2 SVGAGI (reference sequence). The ends were cut back, 0 bases at V and 4 bases at J, with 15 bases in the middle. The CDR3 covers 16 residues. In DNA, the CDR3 is TGTGCCAGCAGTTACTCCGGGGGGGCGCGGAGCTATGGCTACACCTTC. Encoded protein: CASSYSGGARSYGYTF.

V gene TRBV7-6 combines with J gene TRBJ1-4, with D perhaps matching TRBD1 (5 bases). V gave up 0 bases and J gave up 4 bases, with 9 bases separating them. CDR1 and CDR2 (germline): SGHVS, FNYEAQ. The CDR3 consists of 15 residues. CDR3 region: CASSLAAGGNEKLFF. Here the CDR3 DNA reads TGTGCCAGCAGCTTAGCGGCCGGGGGTAATGAAAAACTGTTTTTT.

The chain has TRBV9 and TRBJ1-4, with TRBD1 as a possible D gene (6 bases). This CDR3 is 15 amino acids long. The germline V gene has CDR1 SGDLS and CDR2 YYNGEE. Trimming removed 3 bases from V and 8 bases from J, with 17 bases in between. The CDR3 here is CASSAGTFRGEKLFF. CDR3 nucleotides: TGTGCCAGCAGCGCCGGGACATTTAGGGGCGAAAAACTGTTTTTT.

The chain combines TRBV11-2 with TRBJ1-2; D call uncertain. CDR3 length: 14 amino acids. Germline CDR1 reads SGHAT; CDR2 reads FQNNGV. V was clipped by 5 bases and J by 3 bases, with 13 bases between them. The CDR3 coding sequence is TGTGCCAGCAGCGTTGAGGCAGACTACTATGGCTACACCTTC. Its translation: CASSVEADYYGYTF.

This chain links TRBV5-6 with TRBJ2-2; TRBD1 might be the D (6 bases). Germline V gene sequence: CDR1 SGHDT, CDR2 YYEEEE. Trimming cost V 3 bases and J 1 base, with 19 bases left between them. The CDR3 length is 18 residues. CDR3 protein: CASSYYLSKGVNTGELFF. CDR3 sequence (DNA): TGTGCCAGCAGCTATTACCTTTCGAAGGGGGTGAACACCGGGGAGCTGTTTTTT.

The chain links TRBV20-1 to TRBJ2-5; D might be TRBD1 (7 bases). The CDR3 totals 11 residues. Germline CDR1 and CDR2: DFQATT and SNEGSKA (reference sequence). The CDR3 DNA is TGCGCGAGACAGGGAGGCGAGACCCAGTACTTC. Its translation: CARQGGETQYF.

The V call is TRBV9, the J call TRBJ1-3; D unresolved. The CDR3 has 14 amino acids. Germline CDR1 SGDLS, CDR2 YYNGEE. Trimming took off 3 bases at V and 4 bases at J, with 11 bases between the two ends. This CDR3 reads CASSGLGSGNTIYF. In nucleotides, the CDR3 is TGTGCCAGCAGCGGACTAGGGTCAGGAAACACCATATATTTT. Full variable domain (remainder filled in from reference TRBV9 and TRBJ1-3): DSGVTQTPKHLITATGQRVTLRCSPRSGDLSVYWYQQSLDQGLQFLIQYYNGEERAKGNILERFSAQQFPDLHSELNLSSLELGDSALYFCASSGLGSGNTIYFGEGSWLTVV.

The J gene is TRBJ2-5, the V gene TRBV11-2; D uncertain. Trimming took off 2 bases at V and 1 base at J, with 8 bases between the two ends. Germline V CDR1 and CDR2: SGHAT, FQNNGV. The CDR3 runs to 14 residues. CDR3 coding DNA: TGTGCCAGCAGCTTATGGGCCAGCCAAGAGACCCAGTACTTC. Amino acid sequence: CASSLWASQETQYF.

This chain uses TRBV3-1 (or the pseudogene TRBV3-2) with TRBJ2-7; 11 nucleotides line up with TRBD1. The CDR3 runs to 16 residues. V was pared by 4 bases and J by 9 bases, with 14 bases of the junction left unmatched. Per the germline V gene, CDR1 is LGHDT and CDR2 is YNNKEL (reference sequence). The CDR3 DNA reads as TGTGCCAGCAGCCCCCTCGGGGGGACAGGGGGTATGAGGCAGTACTTC. Its protein product is CASSPLGGTGGMRQYF.

The count of this clone is one. This chain connects TRBV6-2 or TRBV6-3 to TRBJ1-6; no clear D gene. Trimming stripped 4 bases from V and 8 bases from J, with 6 bases between. Germline V gives CDR1 MNHEY, CDR2 SVGEGT. The CDR3 length is 12 residues. CDR3 in DNA: TGTGCCAGCAGTTTGAGGGATTCACCCCTCCACTTT. Protein sequence: CASSLRDSPLHF.

The V call is TRBV2, the J call TRBJ2-7; 7 bases align to TRBD2. The CDR3 length is 14 residues. The V segment lost 6 bases and the J segment 0 bases; nucleotides outside the gene matches: 5. CDR1 is SNHLY and CDR2 is FYNNEI in the germline V gene. CDR3 amino acids: CASRKGLSSYEQYF. The CDR3 bases are TGTGCCAGCAGGAAGGGACTATCCTCCTACGAGCAGTACTTC.